What follows are 15 T cell receptor beta chains derived from one specimen sequenced in a study of blood T cell repertoires in COVID-19. Measured with immunoSEQ multiplex PCR; TCRdb has only the in-frame clones, and not every one. The profile shows approximately 150,000 clones, about 92% of them singletons. The sequencing input was peripheral blood. The origin of the receptors is a human donor in a cohort sampled during active COVID-19.

V gene TRBV27 combines with J gene TRBJ1-1; TRBD1 might be the D (6 bases). V was clipped by 3 bases and J by 1 base, with 9 bases between them. This CDR3 comprises 14 residues. Germline-derived CDR1 and CDR2 are MNHEY and SMNVEV (reference sequence). CDR3 residues: CASSFDRWNTEAFF. The CDR3 DNA is TGTGCCAGCAGTTTTGACAGGTGGAACACTGAAGCTTTCTTT.

The chain carries TRBV6-5 and TRBJ1-2; a possible D gene is TRBD1 (5 bases). Trimming removed 8 bases at V and 0 bases at J, with 16 bases between. In germline, CDR1 is MNHEY, CDR2 SVGAGI. The CDR3 extends over 15 amino acids. CDR3 amino acids: CASSAGFLANYGYTF. The CDR3 DNA sequence: TGTGCCAGCTCGGCAGGGTTTTTAGCTAACTATGGCTACACCTTC.

The gene calls are TRBV6-5 and TRBJ2-1; D possibly corresponds to TRBD2 (6 bases). CDR3 length: 15 amino acids. Germline assignment: CDR1 MNHEY and CDR2 SVGAGI. V was clipped by 0 bases and J by 3 bases, with 9 bases between them. The chain's CDR3 is CASSYSRGNYNEQFF. The CDR3 bases are TGTGCCAGCAGTTACTCTCGGGGGAACTACAATGAGCAGTTCTTC.

The J gene is TRBJ1-1, the V gene TRBV10-3; weak D call: TRBD1 (5 bases). V lost 3 bases, J lost 5 bases, and 10 bases lay in between. Looked up from germline, CDR1 is ENHRY and CDR2 is SYGVKD. The CDR3 spans 13 residues. The CDR3 nucleotides read TGTGCCATCAGTGATCAGGGTAGGACTGAAGCTTTCTTT. Translated: CAISDQGRTEAFF.

DNA of the CDR3: TGTGCCAGCTCACCATCACAGGGTTTATCCTACAATGAGCAGTTCTTC. This sequence encodes CASSPSQGLSYNEQFF. This chain connects TRBV18 to TRBJ2-1; weak D call: TRBD1 (6 bases). The CDR3 covers 16 residues. From germline, CDR1 is KGHSH and CDR2 LQKENI. V was cut by 2 bases and J by 1 base, with 12 bases left in between.

The CDR3 loop reads CAIPGQANTEAFF. CDR3 DNA sequence: TGCGCCATACCGGGACAGGCGAACACTGAAGCTTTCTTT. The rearrangement joins TRBV5-1 to TRBJ1-1; 8 bases map to TRBD1. The CDR3 has 13 amino acids. Germline CDR1 and CDR2: SGHRS and YFSETQ. J was trimmed by 1 base and V by 9 bases; bases with no gene match: 5.

The chain employs TRBV7-8 and TRBJ1-1; possible D gene TRBD1, 5 bases. Per germline, CDR1 SGHVS and CDR2 FQNEAQ. The CDR3 sequence is 13 residues long. Trimming cost V 5 bases and J 1 base, with 8 bases left between them. The CDR3 DNA reads TGTGCCAGCAGCCGGACACAGAACACTGAAGCTTTCTTT. The encoded protein is CASSRTQNTEAFF.

This chain links TRBV7-8 with TRBJ2-5, with D tentatively TRBD1 (6 bases). V shed 2 bases and J shed 5 bases, with 21 bases lying between them. From germline, CDR1 is SGHVS and CDR2 FQNEAQ. This CDR3 has 17 amino acids. CDR3 coding DNA: TGTGCCAGCAGCTTATATGGCAGGGGTGATCCGGGGGAGACCCAGTACTTC. This sequence encodes CASSLYGRGDPGETQYF. Filled out from reference TRBV7-8 and TRBJ2-5, the complete variable domain reads GAGVSQSPRYKVAKRGQDVALRCDPISGHVSLFWYQQALGQGPEFLTYFQNEAQLDKSGLPSDRFFAERPEGSVSTLKIQRTQQEDSAVYLCASSLYGRGDPGETQYFGPGTRLLVL.

This chain uses TRBV18 with TRBJ1-2; D not resolved. In germline, CDR1 is KGHSH, CDR2 LQKENI. V lost 2 bases, J lost 4 bases, and 11 bases lay in between. The length of the CDR3 is 14 residues. The CDR3 nucleotides read TGTGCCAGCTCACCATTGCGGGAGGGCTATGGCTACACCTTC. Its translation is CASSPLREGYGYTF.

This chain links TRBV10-3 with TRBJ1-4; D perhaps matches TRBD1 (5 bases). V lost 2 bases and J lost 8, with 12 bases in between. The CDR3 sequence is 14 residues long. Germline-derived CDR1 and CDR2 are ENHRY and SYGVKD. The CDR3 spells CAISEEGLREKLFF. CDR3 nucleotide sequence: TGTGCCATCAGTGAGGAGGGACTTCGGGAAAAACTGTTTTTT.

The table lists this clone with a few counts. The rearrangement links TRBV6-5 to TRBJ2-7; TRBD1 is a possible D gene (6 bases). V lost 2 bases, J lost 0 bases, and 11 bases lay in between. The CDR3 runs to 15 residues. CDR1 and CDR2 from the germline V gene are MNHEY and SVGAGI. This CDR3 is CASSYGGQSSYEQYF. CDR3 DNA: TGTGCCAGCAGTTACGGTGGACAGAGCTCCTACGAGCAGTACTTC.

The V gene is TRBV21-1, the J gene TRBJ2-2; the table's TRBD2 call for D was not verified on the DNA. TRBV21-1 is given as a pseudogene. This CDR3 spans 15 amino acids. Written as DNA, the CDR3 is TGTGCCTCAGGAGGGGCTTGGACGAACACCGGGGAGCTGTTTTTT. Its translation: CASGGAWTNTGELFF.

This clone occurred once. The CDR3 reads CASSFNLGPPYEQYF. The CDR3 bases are TGTGCCAGCAGCTTCAACCTGGGCCCGCCCTACGAGCAGTACTTC. The chain combines TRBV7-9 with TRBJ2-7, with D unresolved. Between the trimmed V and J ends, which lost 3 bases and 2 bases, there was a span of 14 bases. The germline V gene has CDR1 SEHNR and CDR2 FQNEAQ (reference sequence). The CDR3 runs 15 residues.

The J gene is TRBJ1-5, the V gene TRBV7-2; D not resolved. Germline lookup yields CDR1 SGHTA and CDR2 FQGNSA. V lost 5 bases and J 8 bases, leaving 16 bases between the germline ends. There are 14 residues in the CDR3. CDR3 sequence reads: CASSLSGPRKPQHF. The DNA of the CDR3 is TGTGCCAGCAGCCTATCGGGTCCCAGAAAGCCCCAGCATTTT.

V is TRBV27 and J is TRBJ1-5; D is ambiguous. Germline CDR1 MNHEY, CDR2 SMNVEV (reference sequence). V shed 6 bases and J shed 6 bases, with 18 bases lying between them. CDR3 length equals 15 residues. In nucleotides, the CDR3 is TGTGCCAGCAGATCACTCAATTGGGCCAGTCAGCCCCAGCATTTT. As protein: CASRSLNWASQPQHF.